Below are 12 T cell receptor beta chains sequenced from a single sample in a study of T-cell reconstitution after alpha-beta-depleted transplantation in children. Unique molecular identifiers were used in preparing the TCRbeta library. One entry per CDR3 protein results from TCRdb running MiXCR on the PCR reads. The sample shows hundreds of thousands of distinct CDR3 sequences, about 12% of them seen only once. Sequenced material: PBMCs, taken before TCRalphabeta/CD19-depleted stem cell transplant. The receptors were sampled from a girl aged 2-15 years with congenital amegakaryocytic thrombocytopenia, due to receive a stem cell transplant.

This clonotype was counted only a few times. V gene TRBV19 combines with J gene TRBJ1-4; 7 bases line up with TRBD1. Germline V gene sequence: CDR1 LNHDA, CDR2 SQIVND (reference sequence). This CDR3 has 18 amino acids. V shed 6 bases, J shed 0 bases, and the junction held 13 bases outside the gene matches. CDR3 bases: TGTGCCAGTAGGAAGACAGGGCTCAGAGGCACAACTAATGAAAAACTGTTTTTT. This sequence encodes CASRKTGLRGTTNEKLFF.

This clonotype was observed a few times. This sequence joins TRBV7-9 and TRBJ2-7; D gene uncertain. CDR3 length equals 12 residues. V lost 4 bases, J lost 4 bases, and 8 bases lay in between. Germline V lookup: CDR1 SEHNR, CDR2 FQNEAQ (reference sequence). The CDR3 spells CASSSNKYEQYF. CDR3 DNA sequence: TGTGCCAGCAGCTCAAATAAATACGAGCAGTACTTC. Variable domain in full (rest from reference TRBV7-9 and TRBJ2-7): DTGVSQNPRHKITKRGQNVTFRCDPISEHNRLYWYRQTLGQGPEFLTYFQNEAQLEKSRLLSDRFSAERPKGSFSTLEIQRTEQGDSAMYLCASSSNKYEQYFGPGTRLTVT.

On this clonotype: The junction and the germline gene differ at one end; a read error may be behind it. This chain uses TRBV2 with TRBJ2-7, with TRBD2 matching over 8 bases. Germline V gene lookup returns CDR1 SNHLY and CDR2 FYNNEI. The CDR3 length is 16 residues. DNA of the CDR3: TGTGCCTGCAACGTACTAGCGGAGGGCGGTAGTTACGAGCAGTCCTTC. It codes for CACNVLAEGGSYEQSF.

Only a few counts were recorded for this clonotype. This chain links TRBV12-3 or TRBV12-4 with TRBJ2-3, with 7 positions matching TRBD2. The J segment lost 6 bases and the V segment lost 5 bases, leaving 17 bases of the junction unmatched. The CDR3 runs to 17 residues. The CDR3 region has the DNA TGTGCCAGCAGTCCTCGCGGCGGGAGAAGGGTGGGGGATACGCAGTATTTT. Translating gives CASSPRGGRRVGDTQYF.

The chain has TRBV21-1 and TRBJ1-5. TRBV21-1 is classified as a pseudogene. CDR3 size: 14 residues. The CDR3 nucleotides are TGTGCCAGCAGCAAAGGGGCCAGGAATCAGCCCCAGCATTTT. This encodes CASSKGARNQPQHF.

The V and J genes are TRBV5-1 and TRBJ1-4; no definite D call. The CDR3 loop spans 14 amino acids. The germline V gene has CDR1 SGHRS and CDR2 YFSETQ. V was cut by 2 bases and J by 8 bases, with 13 bases left in between. The CDR3 coding sequence is TGCGCCAGCAGCTTCGAAGACCGGCGGGAAAAACTGTTTTTT. It is translated as CASSFEDRREKLFF.

This clonotype was counted only a few times. The DNA for the CDR3 is TGTGCCACCAGTGATTTGCGGGACAGGACCCCTATCAATCAGCCCCAGCATTTT. Translation: CATSDLRDRTPINQPQHF. V and J are TRBV24-1 and TRBJ1-5; 8 positions agree with TRBD1. Trimming cost V 0 bases and J 3 bases; bases outside gene matches: 9. This CDR3 has 18 amino acids. Germline lookup yields CDR1 KGHDR and CDR2 SFDVKD.

This clonotype was counted only a few times. The genes are TRBV20-1 and TRBJ2-7; 9 nucleotides line up with TRBD2. CDR3 length: 14 residues. From germline, CDR1 is DFQATT and CDR2 SNEGSKA (reference sequence). Trimming cost V 5 bases and J 2 bases; bases outside gene matches: 7. The CDR3 here is CSAFLAGLTYEQYF. DNA of the CDR3: TGCAGTGCTTTTCTAGCGGGATTGACCTACGAGCAGTACTTC.

This clonotype has more than one count but fewer than ten. The rearrangement links TRBV29-1 to TRBJ2-3, with D possibly being TRBD2 (5 bases). Trimming took off 6 bases at V and 9 bases at J, with 22 bases between the two ends. The CDR3 consists of 14 residues. Per germline, CDR1 SQVTM and CDR2 ANQGSEA. The CDR3 sequence is CSVTEGGGVGTQYF. CDR3 nucleotides: TGCAGCGTCACGGAAGGAGGAGGAGTGGGGACGCAGTATTTT.

The chain employs TRBV7-8 and TRBJ2-7; no firm D call. This CDR3 contains 16 residues. The ends were cut back, 8 bases at V and 4 bases at J, with 24 bases in the middle. Germline CDR1 is SGHVS and CDR2 is FQNEAQ. The CDR3 is CASGEEKVRTKYEQYF. The CDR3 coding sequence is TGTGCCAGCGGTGAAGAAAAGGTCCGGACGAAATACGAGCAGTACTTC.

A remark on this clonotype: This may come from a read error, since a much larger clone is one base off. V and J are TRBV5-1 and TRBJ2-7; 7 nucleotides align to TRBD1. Looked up from germline, CDR1 is SGHRS and CDR2 is YFSETQ. The CDR3 totals 15 residues. CDR3 amino acids: CASSSNGQVIYKQYF. The CDR3 DNA follows: TGCGCCAGCAGCTCTAATGGACAGGTAATCTACAAGCAGTACTTC.

This clonotype was seen repeatedly, ten times or more. The rearrangement uses TRBV5-4 and TRBJ2-1; 10 nucleotides agree with TRBD2. The V segment lost 4 bases and the J segment 4 bases; nucleotides outside the gene matches: 5. The CDR3 consists of 15 residues. In germline, CDR1 is SGHNT, CDR2 YYREEE (reference sequence). The CDR3 sequence is CASSLQLAGYNEQFF. The CDR3 DNA follows: TGTGCCAGCAGCCTCCAACTAGCGGGGTACAATGAGCAGTTCTTC.